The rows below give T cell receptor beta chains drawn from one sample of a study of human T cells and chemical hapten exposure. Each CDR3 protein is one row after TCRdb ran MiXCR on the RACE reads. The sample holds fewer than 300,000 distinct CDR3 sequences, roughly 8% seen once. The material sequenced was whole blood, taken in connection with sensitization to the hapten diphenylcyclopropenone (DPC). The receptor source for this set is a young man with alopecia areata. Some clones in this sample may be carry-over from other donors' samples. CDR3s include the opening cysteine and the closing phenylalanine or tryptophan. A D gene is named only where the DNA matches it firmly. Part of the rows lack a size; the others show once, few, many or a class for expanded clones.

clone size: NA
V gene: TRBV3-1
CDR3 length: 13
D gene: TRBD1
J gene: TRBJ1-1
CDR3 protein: CASSATGSTEAFF
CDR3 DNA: TGTGCCAGCAGCGCGACAGGGAGCACTGAAGCTTTCTTT

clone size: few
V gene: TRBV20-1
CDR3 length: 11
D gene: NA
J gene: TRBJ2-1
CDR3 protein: CSATVRNEQFF
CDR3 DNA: TGCAGTGCTACGGTTAGAAATGAGCAGTTCTTC

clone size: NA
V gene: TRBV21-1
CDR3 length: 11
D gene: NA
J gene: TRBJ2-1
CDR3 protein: CASSIGVVQFF
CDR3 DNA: TGTGCCAGCAGCATTGGCGTGGTCCAGTTCTTC

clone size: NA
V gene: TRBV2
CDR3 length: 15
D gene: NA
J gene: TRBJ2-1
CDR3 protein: CASSEQGRASNEQFF
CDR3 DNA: TGTGCCAGCAGTGAACAGGGTAGGGCTTCCAATGAGCAGTTCTTC

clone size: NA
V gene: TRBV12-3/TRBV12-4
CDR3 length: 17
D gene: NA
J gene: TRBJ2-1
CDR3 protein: CASSVTLPGRRNNEQFF
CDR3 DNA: TGTGCCAGCAGTGTTACCCTACCAGGACGTAGAAACAATGAGCAGTTCTTC

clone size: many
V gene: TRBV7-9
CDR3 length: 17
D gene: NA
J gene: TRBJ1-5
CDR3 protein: CASSLAISDYSNQPQHF
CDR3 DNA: TGTGCCAGCAGCTTAGCGATATCCGATTATAGCAATCAGCCCCAGCATTTT

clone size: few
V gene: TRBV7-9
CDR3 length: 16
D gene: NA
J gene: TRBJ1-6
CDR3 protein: CASSLARGVSNSPLHF
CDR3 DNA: TGTGCCAGCAGCTTAGCTCGGGGGGTCTCTAATTCACCCCTCCACTTT

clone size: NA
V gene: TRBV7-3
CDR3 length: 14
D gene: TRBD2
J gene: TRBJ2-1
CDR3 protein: CASSLPGLADEQFF
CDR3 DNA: TGTGCCAGCAGCTTACCGGGACTAGCCGATGAGCAGTTCTTC

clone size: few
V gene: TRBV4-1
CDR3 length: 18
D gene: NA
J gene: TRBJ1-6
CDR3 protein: CASSQEPAQELYNSPLHF
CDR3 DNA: TGCGCCAGCAGCCAAGAACCGGCGCAGGAGCTCTATAATTCACCCCTCCACTTT

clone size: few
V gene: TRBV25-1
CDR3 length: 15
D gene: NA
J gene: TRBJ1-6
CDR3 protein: CASSGGSNYNSPLHF
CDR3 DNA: TGTGCCAGCAGTGGAGGCAGCAACTATAATTCACCCCTCCACTTT

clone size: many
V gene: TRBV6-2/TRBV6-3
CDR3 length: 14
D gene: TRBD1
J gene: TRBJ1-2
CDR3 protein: CASSSPGQNYGYTF
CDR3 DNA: TGTGCCAGCAGTTCTCCGGGACAGAACTATGGCTACACCTTC

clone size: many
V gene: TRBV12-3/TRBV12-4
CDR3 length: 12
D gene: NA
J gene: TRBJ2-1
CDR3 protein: CASSLQSNEQFF
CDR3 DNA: TGTGCCAGCAGTCTGCAGAGTAATGAGCAGTTCTTC

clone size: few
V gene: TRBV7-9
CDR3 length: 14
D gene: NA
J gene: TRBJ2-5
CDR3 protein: CASSFRLVPETQYF
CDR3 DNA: TGTGCCAGCAGCTTTCGCCTTGTCCCCGAGACCCAGTACTTC

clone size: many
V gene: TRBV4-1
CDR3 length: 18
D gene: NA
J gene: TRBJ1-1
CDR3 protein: CASSSLSVIRGRGTEAFF
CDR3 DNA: TGCGCCAGCAGTTCTCTCTCGGTTATTCGGGGAAGGGGCACTGAAGCTTTCTTT

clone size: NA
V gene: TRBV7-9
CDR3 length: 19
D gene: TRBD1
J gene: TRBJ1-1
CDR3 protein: CASSQAWARSTGARTEAFF
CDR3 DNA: TGTGCCAGCAGCCAGGCGTGGGCAAGAAGCACAGGGGCGCGCACTGAAGCTTTCTTT

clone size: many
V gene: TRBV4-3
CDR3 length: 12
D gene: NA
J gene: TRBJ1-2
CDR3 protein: CASSQERYGYTF
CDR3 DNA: TGCGCCAGCAGCCAAGAACGCTATGGCTACACCTTC

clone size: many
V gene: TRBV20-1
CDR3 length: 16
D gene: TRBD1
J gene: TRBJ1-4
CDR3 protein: CSARDPRQGINEKLFF
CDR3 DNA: TGCAGTGCTCGGGACCCCCGACAGGGGATTAATGAAAAACTGTTTTTT